A single sample gave rise to the 23 T cell receptor beta chains below, sequenced in a study of shared clonotypes between healthy human individuals. Generated by immunoSEQ multiplex PCR, the TCRdb table keeps only in-frame clones and is missing some. The sample shows around 990,000 clones, roughly 80% of them seen only once. Input material: memory CD4+ T cells from PBMCs. Documented subset: CD45RA-negative fraction. These receptor sequences come from a man aged 18-30 years in good health. Some clones in this sample may be carry-over from other donors' samples.

The chain recombines TRBV9 with TRBJ1-2; the D gene is possibly TRBD1 (5 bases). The germline gives CDR1 SGDLS, CDR2 YYNGEE. Trimming removed 4 bases from V and 4 bases from J, with 17 bases in between. The CDR3 contains 15 residues. The chain's CDR3 is CASSPRRGWGYGYTF. For the CDR3, the DNA is TGTGCCAGCAGCCCACGAAGGGGTTGGGGCTATGGCTACACCTTC.

The genes are TRBV2 and TRBJ2-3; 14 bases align to TRBD2. Germline-derived CDR1 and CDR2 are SNHLY and FYNNEI. This CDR3 comprises 17 residues. The V and J ends lost 5 bases and 8 bases, in that order; junction bases with no gene match: 12. CDR3 loop: CASSPLGLAGGGGTQYF. The CDR3 region has the DNA TGTGCCAGCAGTCCCCTCGGACTAGCGGGAGGAGGAGGTACGCAGTATTTT.

This rearrangement joins TRBV2 to TRBJ1-5, with TRBD1 as a possible D gene (6 bases). V was clipped by 8 bases and J by 2 bases, with 13 bases between them. Germline V CDR1 and CDR2: SNHLY, FYNNEI. This CDR3 has 14 amino acids. This chain's CDR3 is CASGGGRGNQPQHF. The CDR3 region has the DNA TGTGCCAGCGGGGGGGGCAGGGGCAATCAGCCCCAGCATTTT.

V is TRBV28 and J is TRBJ1-1; tentatively, D is TRBD1 (6 bases). Germline V gene lookup returns CDR1 MDHEN and CDR2 SYDVKM. This CDR3 has 14 residues. Trimming shortened V by 7 bases and J by 4 bases, and 16 bases separated the two germline ends. The DNA of the CDR3 is TGTGCCAGCACCGGGGGGCAGTCGAGCACTGAAGCTTTCTTT. Its translation is CASTGGQSSTEAFF.

The chain combines TRBV6-1 with TRBJ2-7; D tentatively fits TRBD1 or TRBD2 (5 bases each). Trimming took off 3 bases at V and 2 bases at J, with 11 bases between the two ends. Germline loops: CDR1 MNHNS, CDR2 SASEGT. This CDR3 has 14 amino acids. The CDR3 loop reads CASSDRDGAYEQYF. The CDR3 DNA reads TGTGCCAGCAGTGACCGGGACGGAGCCTACGAGCAGTACTTC.

The chain carries TRBV5-6 and TRBJ1-2; a possible D gene is TRBD1 (5 bases). Germline V gene sequence: CDR1 SGHDT, CDR2 YYEEEE. This CDR3 has 13 residues. V lost 2 bases and J lost 8, with 13 bases in between. CDR3 sequence: CASSLKGQGGYTF. The CDR3 DNA reads as TGTGCCAGCAGCTTAAAGGGGCAGGGCGGCTACACCTTC.

This clone was recorded once. The chain carries TRBV7-2 and TRBJ1-2; D gene ambiguous. Germline V CDR1 and CDR2: SGHTA, FQGNSA. The length of the CDR3 is 14 residues. V lost 1 base to trimming and J lost 4 bases, with 10 bases between them. The DNA of the CDR3 is TGTGCCAGCAGCTTAGGGGGAACCCTCTATGGCTACACCTTC. Its translation is CASSLGGTLYGYTF.

The V call is TRBV7-3, the J call TRBJ2-5, with TRBD2 matching over 9 bases. CDR1 is SGHTA, CDR2 FQGTGA, per germline. V was clipped by 5 bases and J by 5 bases; unmatched bases: 9. The CDR3 length is 15 residues. As DNA, the CDR3 is TGTGCCAGCAGCGGAGTAGCGGGAGCACAGGAGACCCAGTACTTC. It specifies CASSGVAGAQETQYF. Drawing the rest from reference TRBV7-3 and TRBJ2-5, the complete variable domain is GAGVSQTPSNKVTEKGKYVELRCDPISGHTALYWYRQSLGQGPEFLIYFQGTGAADDSGLPNDRFFAVRPEGSVSTLKIQRTERGDSAVYLCASSGVAGAQETQYFGPGTRLLVL.

This clone turned up a few times. V and J are TRBV7-7 and TRBJ1-1; no definite D call. Germline values: CDR1 SSHAT, CDR2 FNYEAQ (reference sequence). The CDR3 loop spans 13 amino acids. V gave up 5 bases and J gave up 6 bases, with 13 bases separating them. CDR3 coding DNA: TGTGCCAGCAGCCCAGCGGTGCAGGCTGAAGCTTTCTTT. It specifies CASSPAVQAEAFF.

The chain is built from TRBV7-2 and TRBJ2-1; 7 positions agree with TRBD2. V trimming: 5 bases; J trimming: 6 bases; junction bases outside the gene matches: 4. The CDR3 is 13 residues long. The germline V gene has CDR1 SGHTA and CDR2 FQGNSA. This CDR3 reads CASSQGLLNEQFF. CDR3 in DNA: TGTGCCAGCAGCCAGGGACTACTCAATGAGCAGTTCTTC.

The chain joins TRBV5-8 to TRBJ1-5, with D unresolved. Looked up from germline, CDR1 is SGHTS and CDR2 is YDEGEE. The CDR3 has 18 amino acids. The V end lost 0 bases, the J end lost 1 base, and 17 bases lay between the germline ends. CDR3 sequence (DNA): TGTGCCAGCAGCTTGGTGCCCTCCGGCAGCTCCAGCAATCAGCCCCAGCATTTT. This translates into CASSLVPSGSSSNQPQHF. Full variable domain (remainder filled in from reference TRBV5-8 and TRBJ1-5): EAGVTQSPTHLIKTRGQQATLRCSPISGHTSVYWYQQALGLGLQFLLWYDEGEERNRGNFPPRFSGRQFPNYSSELNVNALELEDSALYLCASSLVPSGSSSNQPQHFGDGTRLSIL.

The gene calls are TRBV15 and TRBJ2-3; D ambiguous. V lost 2 bases and J lost 1, with 7 bases in between. This CDR3 contains 14 residues. CDR1 and CDR2 from the germline V gene are LNHNV and YYDKDF (reference sequence). The CDR3 nucleotides read TGTGCCACCAGCAGAACCTCGGGCACAGATACGCAGTATTTT. Translation gives CATSRTSGTDTQYF.

The chain has TRBV28 and TRBJ1-2; D is perhaps TRBD1 (6 bases). Germline V gene sequence: CDR1 MDHEN, CDR2 SYDVKM. The V end lost 8 bases, the J end lost 2 bases, and 9 bases lay between the germline ends. The CDR3 has 12 residues. The CDR3 loop is CASAGHNYGYTF. In DNA form, the CDR3 reads TGTGCCAGCGCGGGACACAACTATGGCTACACCTTC.

The rearrangement joins TRBV25-1 to TRBJ2-3; TRBD2 aligns across 10 bases. V lost 6 bases, J lost 5 bases, and 8 bases stayed unmatched. Looked up from germline, CDR1 is MGHDK and CDR2 is SYGVNS. The CDR3 contains 15 residues. This CDR3 reads CASRRSSGSLDTQYF. The CDR3 DNA sequence: TGTGCCAGCAGGAGGTCTAGCGGGAGTCTAGATACGCAGTATTTT. Drawing the rest from reference TRBV25-1 and TRBJ2-3, the complete variable domain is EADIYQTPRYLVIGTGKKITLECSQTMGHDKMYWYQQDPGMELHLIHYSYGVNSTEKGDLSSESTVSRIRTEHFPLTLESARPSHTSQYLCASRRSSGSLDTQYFGPGTRLTVL.

The chain employs TRBV19 and TRBJ1-2, with TRBD1 matching over 8 bases. CDR1 and CDR2 from the germline V gene are LNHDA and SQIVND (reference sequence). The CDR3 is 15 amino acids. V shed 2 bases, J shed 4 bases, and the junction held 6 bases outside the gene matches. As DNA, the CDR3 is TGTGCCAGTAGTATACAGGGACAGGTATTCTATGGCTACACCTTC. It codes for CASSIQGQVFYGYTF.

The CDR3 loop is CASSPLGSSSGNTIYF. The CDR3 DNA reads TGTGCCAGCAGTCCCCTAGGGTCTAGCTCTGGAAACACCATATATTTT. This sequence joins TRBV2 and TRBJ1-3; unclear D gene. This CDR3 is built from 16 residues. Germline lookup yields CDR1 SNHLY and CDR2 FYNNEI. Trimming cost V 5 bases and J 0 bases, with 14 bases left between them.

This rearrangement joins TRBV18 to TRBJ1-1; 7 bases agree with TRBD1. The CDR3 length is 15 residues. The V segment lost 2 bases and the J segment 3 bases; nucleotides outside the gene matches: 6. CDR1 is KGHSH, CDR2 LQKENI, per germline. The CDR3 spells CASSPRGRSDTEAFF. CDR3 nucleotide sequence: TGTGCCAGCTCACCAAGGGGGCGATCGGACACTGAAGCTTTCTTT.

The rearrangement joins TRBV19 to TRBJ1-4; weak D call: TRBD1 (5 bases). The CDR3 length is 15 residues. Germline loops: CDR1 LNHDA, CDR2 SQIVND (reference sequence). Trimming left V 2 bases short and J 0 bases short, with 7 bases between. CDR3 residues: CASSIWGTTNEKLFF. The CDR3, as DNA: TGTGCCAGTAGTATATGGGGGACAACTAATGAAAAACTGTTTTTT. The whole variable domain, filled in from reference TRBV19 and TRBJ1-4, reads DGGITQSPKYLFRKEGQNVTLSCEQNLNHDAMYWYRQDPGQGLRLIYYSQIVNDFQKGDIAEGYSVSREKKESFPLTVTSAQKNPTAFYLCASSIWGTTNEKLFFGSGTQLSVL.

V gene TRBV28 combines with J gene TRBJ1-2; weak D call: TRBD1 (5 bases). The V end lost 1 base, the J end lost 3 bases, and 6 bases lay between the germline ends. Germline-derived CDR1 and CDR2 are MDHEN and SYDVKM. The CDR3 has 13 amino acids. The CDR3 protein is CASSLSTDYGYTF. In DNA form, the CDR3 reads TGTGCCAGCAGTTTATCGACAGACTATGGCTACACCTTC.

The chain carries TRBV7-3 and TRBJ1-2; D not certain. CDR1 is SGHTA, CDR2 FQGTGA, per germline. The CDR3 contains 15 residues. Trimming removed 2 bases from V and 8 bases from J, with 18 bases in between. DNA of the CDR3: TGTGCCAGCAGCTTACTTCCGAGTGTATCTGGAGGCTACACCTTC. Its translation is CASSLLPSVSGGYTF.

The chain joins TRBV28 to TRBJ2-7, with TRBD2 matching 14 bases. The CDR3 loop spans 18 amino acids. Per the germline V gene, CDR1 is MDHEN and CDR2 is SYDVKM. The V segment lost 5 bases and the J segment 6 bases; nucleotides outside the gene matches: 15. CDR3: CASSSPSGTSGRFGEQYF. CDR3 DNA: TGTGCCAGCAGTAGTCCCTCCGGGACTAGCGGGAGATTTGGCGAGCAGTACTTC.

Notes on this clone: At the DNA level, this CDR3 is encoded by other sequences in the same sample as well. The CDR3 protein is CASSPPFYEQYF. CDR3 sequence (DNA): TGTGCCAGCAGTCCACCATTCTACGAGCAGTACTTC. The chain uses TRBV28 and TRBJ2-7; D is ambiguous. Trimming shortened V by 5 bases and J by 3 bases, and 8 bases separated the two germline ends. Germline lookup yields CDR1 MDHEN and CDR2 SYDVKM. The CDR3 is 12 amino acids.

The rearrangement uses TRBV18 and TRBJ2-7, with 8 positions matching TRBD1. Trimming cost V 5 bases and J 4 bases; bases outside gene matches: 7. Germline V CDR1 and CDR2: KGHSH, LQKENI. The CDR3 runs to 14 residues. CDR3 nucleotide sequence: TGTGCCAGCTCAATGAACAGGGGGTTGTACGAGCAGTACTTC. Translation: CASSMNRGLYEQYF.